This T cell receptor (beta chain) emerged from a study of cytomegalovirus exposure and HLA in healthy donors. Those who donated were healthy bone marrow donors. Sampled while nominally healthy, donors likely had unrecorded immune exposures. In the PCR, 60 Vbeta and 13 Jbeta primers were used. Generated by immunoSEQ multiplex PCR, the TCRdb table keeps only in-frame clones and is missing some. The sample includes about 160,000 clones, 60% to 80% of them seen just once. The length of the CDR3 is 13 residues. V was shortened by 4 bases and J by 4 bases, with 11 bases between the two germline ends. From germline, CDR1 is SGHRS and CDR2 YFSETQ.

The clonotype comes from a man aged 18-30 years in good health and CMV-seropositive. Sequencing input: PBMCs. V and J are TRBV5-1 and TRBJ1-2; tentatively, D is TRBD1 (6 bases). CDR3 sequence: CASSPVDSYGYTF. The CDR3 DNA reads as TGCGCCAGCAGCCCGGTGGACAGCTATGGCTACACCTTC.